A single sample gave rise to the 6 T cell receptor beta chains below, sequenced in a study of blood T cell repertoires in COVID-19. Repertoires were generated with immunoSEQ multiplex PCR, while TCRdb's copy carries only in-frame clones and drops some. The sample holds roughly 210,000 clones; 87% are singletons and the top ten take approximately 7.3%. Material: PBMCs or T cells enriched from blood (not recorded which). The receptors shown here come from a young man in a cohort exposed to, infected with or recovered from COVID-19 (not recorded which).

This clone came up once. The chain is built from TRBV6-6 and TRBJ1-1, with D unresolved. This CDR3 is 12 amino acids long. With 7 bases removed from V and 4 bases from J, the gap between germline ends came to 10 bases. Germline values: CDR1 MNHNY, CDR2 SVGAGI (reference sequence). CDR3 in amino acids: CASIYDITEAFF. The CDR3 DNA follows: TGTGCCAGCATATACGACATCACTGAAGCTTTCTTT.

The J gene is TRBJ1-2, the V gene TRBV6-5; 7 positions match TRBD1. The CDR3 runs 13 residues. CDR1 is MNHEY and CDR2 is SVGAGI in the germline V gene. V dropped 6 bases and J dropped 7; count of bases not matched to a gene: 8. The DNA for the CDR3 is TGTGCCAGCAGCACTGACAGGGTCTCTGGCTACACCTTC. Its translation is CASSTDRVSGYTF.

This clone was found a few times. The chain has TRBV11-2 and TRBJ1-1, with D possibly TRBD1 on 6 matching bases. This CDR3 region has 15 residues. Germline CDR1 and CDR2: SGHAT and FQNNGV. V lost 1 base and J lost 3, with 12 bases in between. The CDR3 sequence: CASSLARKGDTEAFF. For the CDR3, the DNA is TGTGCCAGCAGCTTAGCCCGGAAGGGGGACACTGAAGCTTTCTTT.

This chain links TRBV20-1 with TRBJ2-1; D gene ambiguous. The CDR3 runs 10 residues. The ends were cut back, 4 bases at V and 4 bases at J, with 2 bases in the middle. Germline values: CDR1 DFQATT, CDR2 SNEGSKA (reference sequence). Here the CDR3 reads CSATYNEQFF. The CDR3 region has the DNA TGCAGTGCTACTTACAATGAGCAGTTCTTC.

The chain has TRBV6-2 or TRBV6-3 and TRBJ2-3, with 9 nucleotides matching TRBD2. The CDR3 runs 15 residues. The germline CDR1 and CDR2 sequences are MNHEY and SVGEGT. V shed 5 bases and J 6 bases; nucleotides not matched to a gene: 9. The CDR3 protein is CASSRLAERVDTQYF. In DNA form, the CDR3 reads TGTGCCAGCAGTAGACTAGCGGAAAGGGTGGATACGCAGTATTTT.

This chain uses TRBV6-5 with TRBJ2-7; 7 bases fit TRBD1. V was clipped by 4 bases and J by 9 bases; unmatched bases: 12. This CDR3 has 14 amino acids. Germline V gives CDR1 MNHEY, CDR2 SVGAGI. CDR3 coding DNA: TGTGCCAGCAGTTCCGACGAAGGGGGCGCCGGGCAGTACTTC. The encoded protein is CASSSDEGGAGQYF.